Following are 14 T cell receptor beta chains from one sample sequenced in a study of human T cells and chemical hapten exposure. TCRdb re-derived calls from the 5' RACE reads in MiXCR, one entry per CDR3 protein. The profile shows some 78,000 distinct CDR3 sequences, approximately 7.7% of them singletons. The authors extracted total RNA from unfractionated whole blood. These receptor sequences come from a male donor in good health.

Turning to this clonotype: Just one base apart from a much larger clone, this may be a read error. V gene TRBV29-1 combines with J gene TRBJ2-1, with 8 positions matching TRBD1. The DNA end lines up better with TRBJ2-7; the J call may be wrong. The CDR3 is 12 amino acids. In germline, CDR1 is SQVTM, CDR2 ANQGSEA. This CDR3 is CSAEGQVNEQYF. CDR3 bases: TGCAGCGCAGAGGGACAGGTAAATGAGCAGTACTTC.

This clonotype was seen ten or more times. The CDR3 nucleotides read TGTGCCAGCACTCCGAGACAGGGTAGACCCTACGAGCAGTACTTC. Protein: CASTPRQGRPYEQYF. The J gene is TRBJ2-7, the V gene TRBV6-5; the match to TRBD1 covers 7 bases. CDR1 and CDR2 from the germline V gene are MNHEY and SVGAGI. Unmatched junction bases numbered 11, after V lost 7 bases and J lost 2 bases. CDR3 size: 15 residues.

The genes are TRBV2 and TRBJ2-2, with 9 nucleotides matching TRBD2. Germline assignment: CDR1 SNHLY and CDR2 FYNNEI. The CDR3 sequence is 17 residues long. V dropped 2 bases and J dropped 0; count of bases not matched to a gene: 4. CDR3 nucleotide sequence: TGTGCCAGCAGTGAAACGGCTAGCGGGGCGAACACCGGGGAGCTGTTTTTT. Its protein product is CASSETASGANTGELFF.

V and J are TRBV3-1 and TRBJ1-4; 7 bases are shared with TRBD1. The CDR3 spans 15 residues. Germline V gives CDR1 LGHDT, CDR2 YNNKEL (reference sequence). V was pared by 4 bases and J by 7 bases, with 9 bases of the junction left unmatched. CDR3 residues: CASSPYRGAFEKLFF. The CDR3 nucleotides are TGTGCCAGCAGCCCATACAGGGGCGCATTTGAAAAACTGTTTTTT.

The chain combines TRBV7-6 with TRBJ2-2; D unclear. Germline CDR1 reads SGHVS; CDR2 reads FNYEAQ. This CDR3 spans 15 amino acids. Trimming left V 7 bases short and J 0 bases short, with 12 bases between. CDR3 coding DNA: TGTGCCAGCAACTCCGGGCGCGCGAACACCGGGGAGCTGTTTTTT. Translating it yields CASNSGRANTGELFF.

V is TRBV10-3 and J is TRBJ2-3, with 7 bases matching TRBD2. In germline, CDR1 is ENHRY, CDR2 SYGVKD. The CDR3 covers 15 residues. With V trimmed by 1 base and J by 6 bases, 7 bases remained unmatched. The CDR3 loop reads CAISEFGGGIDTQYF. In nucleotides, the CDR3 is TGTGCCATCAGTGAGTTTGGCGGGGGAATTGATACGCAGTATTTT.

The table lists this clonotype with a few counts. CDR3 region: CASSLEPGRSGNTIYF. The CDR3 DNA sequence: TGCGCCAGCAGCCTGGAGCCGGGACGGTCCGGAAACACCATATATTTT. The gene calls are TRBV5-1 and TRBJ1-3; TRBD1 is a possible D gene (5 bases). Per the germline V gene, CDR1 is SGHRS and CDR2 is YFSETQ. The CDR3 runs to 16 residues. V was clipped by 4 bases and J by 4 bases, with 18 bases between them.

There are many counts of this clonotype. This chain links TRBV6-5 with TRBJ1-1, with D maybe TRBD1 (5 bases). The CDR3 totals 13 residues. Trimming left V 6 bases short and J 1 base short, with 9 bases between. The V gene's germline CDR1 is MNHEY and CDR2 SVGAGI. The CDR3 region has the DNA TGTGCCAGCAGCCGCGGACAGAACACTGAAGCTTTCTTT. Translated: CASSRGQNTEAFF.

In its sample, this clonotype was seen many times. The chain uses TRBV5-1 and TRBJ2-7; D possibly matches TRBD1 or TRBD2 (5 bases each). Looked up from germline, CDR1 is SGHRS and CDR2 is YFSETQ. The CDR3 totals 15 residues. V shed 4 bases and J shed 3 bases, with 17 bases lying between them. The CDR3 protein is CASSPRRDGHYEQYF. CDR3 DNA sequence: TGCGCCAGCAGCCCGCGTCGGGACGGCCACTACGAGCAGTACTTC.

This clonotype has just a few counts. This sequence joins TRBV27 and TRBJ2-1; D may correspond to TRBD1 or TRBD2 (5 bases each). This CDR3 has 15 residues. Germline V gene lookup returns CDR1 MNHEY and CDR2 SMNVEV (reference sequence). The germline V and J ends were trimmed by 0 bases and 5 bases, with 11 bases remaining between them. The CDR3 loop is CASSLSRGANNEQFF. CDR3 bases: TGTGCCAGCAGTTTATCCCGAGGGGCCAACAATGAGCAGTTCTTC.

This clonotype appeared many times. This rearrangement joins TRBV2 to TRBJ1-5; D gene ambiguous. Germline loops: CDR1 SNHLY, CDR2 FYNNEI. This CDR3 has 14 residues. V lost 1 base and J lost 8, with 12 bases in between. The CDR3 region has the DNA TGTGCCAGCAGTGAAGACGGCTTTATGGAGCCCCAGCATTTT. It yields the protein CASSEDGFMEPQHF.

The genes are TRBV3-1 and TRBJ2-7, with D possibly TRBD2 on 6 matching bases. CDR3 length equals 17 residues. Germline V gene sequence: CDR1 LGHDT, CDR2 YNNKEL (reference sequence). V gave up 4 bases and J gave up 0 bases, with 19 bases separating them. For the CDR3, the DNA is TGTGCCAGCAGCCTGTCATTAATAGCGGAAAGCTCCTACGAGCAGTACTTC. It translates to CASSLSLIAESSYEQYF.

There are a few counts of this clonotype. The chain couples TRBV20-1 to TRBJ2-3; D may be TRBD2 (6 bases). V was shortened by 3 bases and J by 1 base, with 11 bases between the two germline ends. Germline-derived CDR1 and CDR2 are DFQATT and SNEGSKA (reference sequence). This CDR3 is built from 14 residues. CDR3 nucleotides: TGCAGTGCTAGCCGGGGACTTGGCACAGATACGCAGTATTTT. This encodes CSASRGLGTDTQYF.

This clonotype was found many times. The chain links TRBV6-2 or TRBV6-3 to TRBJ2-7; perhaps D is TRBD1 or TRBD2 (5 bases each). This CDR3 is 14 amino acids long. The germline gives CDR1 MNHEY, CDR2 SVGEGT. Trimming left V 0 bases short and J 3 bases short, with 9 bases between. CDR3 DNA: TGTGCCAGCAGTTACTCAGGGGACGGCTACGAGCAGTACTTC. Protein product: CASSYSGDGYEQYF.